This T cell receptor (beta chain) originates from a study of blood T cell repertoires in COVID-19. CDR3 size: 13 residues. The germline gives CDR1 MNHNY, CDR2 SVGAGI (reference sequence). V was cut by 7 bases and J by 0 bases, with 6 bases left in between. In the source study's methods: How many nucleated cells were present was estimated from reference gene primer amplification. Sequenced by immunoSEQ multiplex PCR; TCRdb stores in-frame clones only, minus some. Clone size and V and J calls were adopted from that table, with D and trimming inferred from the DNA. The sample has a few hundred thousand clones, 80% seen once; the top ten hold 6.5% to 8.5%.

The sample was PBMCs or T cells enriched from blood (not recorded which). V gene TRBV6-6 combines with J gene TRBJ2-2; D perhaps matches TRBD2 (5 bases). The sequence was collected from a woman in her thirties or forties with acute COVID-19. The CDR3 DNA follows: TGTGCCAGCACTAGCTCGAACACCGGGGAGCTGTTTTTT. Translated: CASTSSNTGELFF.